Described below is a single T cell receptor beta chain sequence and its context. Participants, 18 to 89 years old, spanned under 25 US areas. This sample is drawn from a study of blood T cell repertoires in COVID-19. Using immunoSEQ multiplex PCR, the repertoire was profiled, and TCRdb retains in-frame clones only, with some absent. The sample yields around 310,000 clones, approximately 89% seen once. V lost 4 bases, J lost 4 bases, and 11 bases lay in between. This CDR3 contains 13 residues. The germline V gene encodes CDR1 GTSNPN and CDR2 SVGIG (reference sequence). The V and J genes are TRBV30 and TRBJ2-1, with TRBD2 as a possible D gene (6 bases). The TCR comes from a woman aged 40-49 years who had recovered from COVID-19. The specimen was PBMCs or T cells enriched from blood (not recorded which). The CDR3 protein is CAWNRDSYNEQFF. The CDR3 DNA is TGTGCCTGGAATCGGGACTCGTACAATGAGCAGTTCTTC. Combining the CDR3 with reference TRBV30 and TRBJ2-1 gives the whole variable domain SQTIHQWPATLVQPVGSPLSLECTVEGTSNPNLYWYRQAAGRGLQLLFYSVGIGQISSEVPQNLSASRPQDRQFILSSKKLLLSDSGFYLCAWNRDSYNEQFFGPGTRLTVL.